This TCR beta chain was captured by sequencing in a study of beta chain features in type 1 diabetes. Investigators reverse transcribed all isolated RNA, so they sequenced expressed TCRB transcripts. Method: immunoSEQ multiplex PCR; TCRdb's copy keeps in-frame clones and lacks some. The top ten clones hold more than 0.8% of a sample with 300,000 to 350,000 clones, approximately 10% of them seen once. Germline-derived CDR1 and CDR2 are MNHNS and SASEGT. CDR3 size: 15 residues. V was pared by 6 bases and J by 4 bases, with 7 bases of the junction left unmatched. Comment on this clone: The antigen is not known.

Findings and caveats of the study: TCRB CDR3s from Type 1 diabetes patients were moderately but significantly shorter in all four CD4+ subsets.

This chain joins TRBV6-1 and TRBJ2-3, with 10 bases identical to TRBD2. This sequence was found in a man aged 25 to 45 with type 1 diabetes. Input material: central memory CD4+ T cells from blood. Here the CDR3 reads CASRPTSGVADTQYF. The CDR3 region has the DNA TGTGCCAGCAGGCCCACTAGCGGGGTGGCAGATACGCAGTATTTT.